This T cell receptor beta chain was documented in a study of shared clonotypes between healthy human individuals. General study points: Rarefaction analysis demonstrated incomplete sorted-subset sequencing notwithstanding large depth.

The protocol was immunoSEQ multiplex PCR, while the TCRdb copy is restricted to in-frame clones and leaves out a portion. The sample contains about 320,000 clones, about nine tenths of which appear only once. On this clone: Its cognate antigen is unknown.

The CDR3 is 15 residues long. Germline loops: CDR1 MNHNS, CDR2 SASEGT. The V and J ends lost 1 base and 0 bases respectively, with 6 bases between them. Material: memory CD8+ T cells sorted from blood. Subset noted: CD45RO+ cells pooled with CCR7-negative TemRA cells. The rearrangement links TRBV6-1 to TRBJ2-2, with a weak D call TRBD2 (5 bases). The clonotype was recovered from a man between 18 and 35 years old in good health. CDR3 DNA: TGTGCCAGCAGTGAAGGAGGGTCGAACACCGGGGAGCTGTTTTTT. Translated: CASSEGGSNTGELFF.